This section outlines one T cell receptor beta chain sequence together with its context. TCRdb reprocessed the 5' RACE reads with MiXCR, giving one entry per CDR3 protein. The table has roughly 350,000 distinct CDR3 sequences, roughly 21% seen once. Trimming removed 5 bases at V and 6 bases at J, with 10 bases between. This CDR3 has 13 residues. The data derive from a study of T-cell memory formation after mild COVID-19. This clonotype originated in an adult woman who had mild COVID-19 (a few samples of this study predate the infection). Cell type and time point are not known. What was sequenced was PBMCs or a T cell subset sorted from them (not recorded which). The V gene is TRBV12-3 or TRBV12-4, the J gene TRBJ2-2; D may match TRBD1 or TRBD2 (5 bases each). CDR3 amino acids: CASSLGTAGELFF. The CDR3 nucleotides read TGTGCCAGCAGTCTAGGGACGGCCGGGGAGCTGTTTTTT.